Reported below is one TCR beta chain. The antigen it recognizes is unknown. Base qualities are not at hand, and no much larger clone is one base apart. Ficoll-Paque density gradient centrifugation was the method used to isolate PBMCs. Data came from an Illumina NovaSeq 6000. TCRalpha and TCRbeta cDNA libraries were constructed by 5'RACE with constant-segment primers, with sample barcodes and unique molecular identifiers being introduced. Trizol reagent was used to extract RNA from every sample. The libraries were amplified in two PCR steps, and the second step added a second sample barcode and Illumina TruSeq adapters. The libraries were sequenced on an Illumina NovaSeq using 2 x 150 bp paired-end reads. Per the authors' processing: Demultiplexing of reads and collapsing into UMI-guided consensus sequences were performed with migec v1.2.7. Using mixcr v2.1.11, UMI consensuses were aligned to TRA and TRB V and J templates and then assembled into clonotypes. Expanded or contracted clonotypes were those called significant by both edgeR and NoisET, with noise models trained on biological replicates. For edgeR calls, the cutoffs were a false discovery rate-adjusted p below 0.01 and a log2 fold-change threshold of 1. PCA with hierarchical clustering of max-normalized trajectories of the 1000 most abundant clonotypes was used as exploratory dynamics analysis. Separately sequenced CD4+ and CD8+ repertoires were used to assign a CD4 or CD8 phenotype to each responding clone. TCRdb reprocessed the public reads (quality trimming at Q25 with fastp, clone calling with MiXCR) and kept in-frame beta chains. Merged by CDR3 protein, the rows form single entries marked with the most common genes and DNA. V and J calls and clone size were set by TCRdb, not the authors. Present in this sample are around 53,000 distinct CDR3 sequences, about 12% of which were seen just once. The ten largest clones capture around a quarter of the sample.

Including cysteine and phenylalanine, the CDR3 has 11 amino acids. This entry keeps only the CDR3 DNA: 33 bases, framed from base 1. Taken from the germline V gene, the CDR1 and CDR2 loops are SNHLY and FYNNEI. Deletion took 1 base off V and 5 bases off J, with a span of 2 bases between the germline ends. These data come from a study of T-cell memory formation after mild COVID-19 (dated by TCRdb to the early 2020s). Study-wide context: TCR sequence clusters from the two donors were found to be largely donor specific. T-cell clones expanding and contracting after mild COVID-19 in two donors were tracked by longitudinal TCRalpha and TCRbeta repertoire sequencing. Two young, previously healthy adult volunteers, one female and one male, were included in the cohort.

What the authors observed across the whole study: The detection of some responding clones in pre-infection memory suggests that pre-existing cross-reactive memory T cells joined the SARS-CoV-2 response. Contracting CD4+ clones were located mainly in the CM and EM memory subsets, whereas CD8+ clones were found to be enriched in EMRA. SARS-CoV-2 specificity of the second-wave clones peaking on day 37 was not confirmed. Balanced CD4/CD8 phenotypes were observed for clones contracting from day 15 to 85, whereas a bias towards CD4+ was observed for a second wave of clones expanding from day 15 to 37. Only a couple of mild cases were covered by the study, and larger cohorts that include severe cases with pre-infection samples were considered necessary.

The rearranged chain carries TRBV2 and TRBJ2-5; the D gene lacks a confident call. The TCR comes from a man aged 18 to 29 who had mild COVID-19 (a few samples of this study predate the infection). The sample titles of this study are shuffled in the database, so cell type and time point are left out; the donor was told from shared clones. The sample consisted of PBMCs or a T cell subset sorted from them (not recorded which). CDR3 reads: CASSEEETQYF. In nucleotides, the sequence is TGTGCCAGCAGTGAAGAGGAGACCCAGTACTTC.